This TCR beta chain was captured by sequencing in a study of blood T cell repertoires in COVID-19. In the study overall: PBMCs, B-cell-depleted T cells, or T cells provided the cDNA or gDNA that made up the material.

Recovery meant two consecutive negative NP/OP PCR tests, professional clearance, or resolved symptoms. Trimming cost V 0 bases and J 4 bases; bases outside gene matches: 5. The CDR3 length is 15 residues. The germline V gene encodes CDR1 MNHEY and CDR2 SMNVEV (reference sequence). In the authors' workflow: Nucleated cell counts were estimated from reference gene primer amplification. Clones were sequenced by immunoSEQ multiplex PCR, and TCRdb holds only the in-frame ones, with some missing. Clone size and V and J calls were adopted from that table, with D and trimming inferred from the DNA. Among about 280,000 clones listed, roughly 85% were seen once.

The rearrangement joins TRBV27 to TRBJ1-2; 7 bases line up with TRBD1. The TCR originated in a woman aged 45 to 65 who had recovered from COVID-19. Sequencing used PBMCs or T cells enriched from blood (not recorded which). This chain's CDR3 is CASSLSTGVGYGYTF. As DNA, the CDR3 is TGTGCCAGCAGTTTATCTACAGGGGTTGGCTATGGCTACACCTTC.